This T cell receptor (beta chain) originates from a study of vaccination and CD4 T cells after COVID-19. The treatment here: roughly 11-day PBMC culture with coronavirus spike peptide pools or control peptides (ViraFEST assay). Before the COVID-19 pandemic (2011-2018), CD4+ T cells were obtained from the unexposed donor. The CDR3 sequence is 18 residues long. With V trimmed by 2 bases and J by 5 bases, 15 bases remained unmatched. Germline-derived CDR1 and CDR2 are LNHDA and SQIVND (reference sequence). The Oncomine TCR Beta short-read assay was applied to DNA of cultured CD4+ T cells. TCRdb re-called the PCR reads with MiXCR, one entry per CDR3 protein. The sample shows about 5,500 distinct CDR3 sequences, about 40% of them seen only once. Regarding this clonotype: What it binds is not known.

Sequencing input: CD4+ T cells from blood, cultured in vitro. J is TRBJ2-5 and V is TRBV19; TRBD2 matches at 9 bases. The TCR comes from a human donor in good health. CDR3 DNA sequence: TGTGCCAGTAGTATAACACATCGAGGAGCGGGGGGAGTGGAGACCCAGTACTTC. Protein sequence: CASSITHRGAGGVETQYF.